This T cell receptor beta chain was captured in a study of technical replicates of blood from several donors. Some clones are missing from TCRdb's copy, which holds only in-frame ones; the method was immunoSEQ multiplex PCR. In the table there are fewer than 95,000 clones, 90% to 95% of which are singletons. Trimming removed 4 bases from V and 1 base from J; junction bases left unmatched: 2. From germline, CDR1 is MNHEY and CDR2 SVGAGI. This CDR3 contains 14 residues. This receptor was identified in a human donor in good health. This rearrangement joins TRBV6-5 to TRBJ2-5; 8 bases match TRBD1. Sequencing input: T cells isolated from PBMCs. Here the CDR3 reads CASSSGTGQETQYF. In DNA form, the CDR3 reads TGTGCCAGCAGTTCCGGGACAGGCCAAGAGACCCAGTACTTC.